This T cell receptor beta chain was sequenced for a study of T cells in Graves' hyperthyroidism and ophthalmopathy. Study-wide results and caveats: Most clonotypes expanded in thyroid above 0.001 were likewise present in blood.

There are 12 residues in the CDR3. Trimming stripped 4 bases from V and 2 bases from J, with 6 bases between. Germline V gives CDR1 SQVTM, CDR2 ANQGSEA. A note on this clonotype: The antigen is undetermined.

TCR beta CDR3 regions were amplified from RNA. The HTBI primer set served for first-round RT-PCR of the TCR CDR3. TCRdb independently ran MiXCR on the multiplex PCR reads; one entry per CDR3 protein. The sample has a few hundred thousand distinct CDR3 sequences; about 45% are singletons. The sequencing sample was made of peripheral blood or thyroid tissue (not recorded which). The source of this sequence is an adult woman with Graves' disease, either hyperthyroidism or ophthalmopathy (not recorded which). The rearrangement links TRBV29-1 to TRBJ1-5; D is possibly TRBD1 (6 bases). CDR3 protein: CSVGTGNQPQHF. Written as DNA, the CDR3 is TGCAGCGTTGGGACAGGCAATCAGCCCCAGCATTTT.